This TCR beta chain was sequenced during a study of T-cell reconstitution after alpha-beta-depleted transplantation in children. Study findings and constraints: Where some patients showed high TCRbeta diversity at day 60, it came from recipient T cells and thymic progenitors that had survived. Once a year had passed after transplant, T-cell counts and diversity came mostly from newly produced T cells. Reports say that about two months after transplant, the alpha-beta T cells came out of several hundred graft clones that had expanded.

Unique molecular identifiers featured in how the TCRbeta library was prepared. TCRdb independently ran MiXCR on the PCR reads; one entry per CDR3 protein. The table has about 400,000 distinct CDR3 sequences, 15% to 20% seen once. This clonotype turned up a few times. No antigen is known for it. The CDR3 is 18 residues long. Looked up from germline, CDR1 is SGHDT and CDR2 is YYEEEE. V was cut by 4 bases and J by 3 bases, with 26 bases left in between. The source is a boy under two years old who had a stem cell transplant for Wiskott-Aldrich syndrome, so the T cells may come from the graft donor. This chain links TRBV5-6 with TRBJ2-7; a possible D gene is TRBD2 (6 bases). The material was PBMCs, mostly from graft donor cells, obtained 360 days after TCRalphabeta/CD19-depleted stem cell transplant. The CDR3 DNA is TGTGCCAGCAGCCCAACGAGCCAGACTAGACCCCTAAACTACGAGCAGTACTTC. The encoded protein is CASSPTSQTRPLNYEQYF.